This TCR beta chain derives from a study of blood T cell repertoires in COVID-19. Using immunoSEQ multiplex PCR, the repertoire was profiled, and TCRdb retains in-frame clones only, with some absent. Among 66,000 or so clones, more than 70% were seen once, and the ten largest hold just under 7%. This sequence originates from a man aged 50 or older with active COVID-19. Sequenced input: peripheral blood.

CDR3: CASRSGTPSYEQYF. CDR3 bases: TGTGCCAGCAGATCCGGGACACCTTCCTACGAGCAGTACTTC. This chain connects TRBV25-1 to TRBJ2-7; tentative D call: TRBD1 (6 bases). There are 14 residues in the CDR3. V was pared by 6 bases and J by 1 base, with 13 bases between. CDR1 is MGHDK, CDR2 SYGVNS, per germline.